These 26 T cell receptor beta chains originate from one sample sequenced in a study of CD8 T cells in Susac syndrome. Roughly 0.45 to 1 ug RNA was reverse transcribed with random hexamers. TCRdb re-called the immunoSEQ multiplex PCR reads with MiXCR, one entry per CDR3 protein. The sample has 100,000 to 150,000 distinct CDR3 sequences, around 94% seen once; the top ten hold over 0.07%. Sequencing used CD4+ T cells from PBMCs. The receptors come from a human donor in good health.

This sequence joins TRBV6-6 and TRBJ1-1; D not resolved. This CDR3 region has 14 residues. Germline V lookup: CDR1 MNHNY, CDR2 SVGAGI (reference sequence). V lost 5 bases and J lost 6, with 16 bases in between. CDR3 DNA: TGTGCCAGCAGTCGAGGGATGACGGTCTCTGAAGCTTTCTTT. It encodes CASSRGMTVSEAFF.

V gene TRBV5-1 combines with J gene TRBJ2-7; 9 bases are shared with TRBD1. The CDR3 has 14 amino acids. The V gene end was trimmed by 7 bases and the J gene end by 4 bases; junction bases not matched to a gene: 9. Germline assignment: CDR1 SGHRS and CDR2 YFSETQ. The CDR3 region is CASRQGQGAYEQYF. CDR3 coding DNA: TGCGCCAGCCGCCAGGGACAGGGCGCGTACGAGCAGTACTTC.

A single count supports this clonotype. This sequence joins TRBV29-1 and TRBJ2-3; tentatively, D is TRBD1 (6 bases). This CDR3 contains 11 residues. The V end was cut by 6 bases, the J end by 5 bases, with 9 bases between. The germline V gene encodes CDR1 SQVTM and CDR2 ANQGSEA. The CDR3 region has the DNA TGCAGCGTCGACAGGCTAGATACGCAGTATTTT. Protein product: CSVDRLDTQYF.

The V call is TRBV6-5, the J call TRBJ2-2, with D perhaps matching TRBD1 (5 bases). Trimming removed 6 bases from V and 3 bases from J, with 11 bases in between. There are 14 residues in the CDR3. In germline, CDR1 is MNHEY, CDR2 SVGAGI. The CDR3 DNA reads TGTGCCAGCAGCCACGACAGATACACCGGGGAGCTGTTTTTT. Translating it yields CASSHDRYTGELFF.

V usage is TRBV29-1 and J usage is TRBJ2-1; tentatively, D is TRBD1 or TRBD2 (5 bases each). The CDR3 covers 16 residues. The V gene's germline CDR1 is SQVTM and CDR2 ANQGSEA. Trimming stripped 2 bases from V and 0 bases from J, with 14 bases between. The CDR3 loop is CSVETRDGSSYNEQFF. The CDR3 nucleotides read TGCAGCGTTGAAACCCGGGACGGCAGCTCCTACAATGAGCAGTTCTTC.

This clonotype showed up just once. CDR3 sequence reads: CASSYSTSGSEQFF. CDR3 sequence (DNA): TGTGCCAGCAGTTACTCAACTAGCGGAAGTGAGCAGTTCTTC. V and J are TRBV6-5 and TRBJ2-1; TRBD2 matches at 8 bases. The ends lost 0 bases at V and 9 bases at J; junction bases unmatched: 4. Germline CDR1 MNHEY, CDR2 SVGAGI. The CDR3 totals 14 residues.

V usage is TRBV18 and J usage is TRBJ2-7; D might be TRBD1 or TRBD2, each matching 5 bases. This CDR3 contains 14 residues. The V gene's germline CDR1 is KGHSH and CDR2 LQKENI. Trimming shortened V by 3 bases and J by 0 bases, and 9 bases separated the two germline ends. The CDR3 region has the DNA TGTGCCAGCTCACCCGGGACCGACTCCTACGAGCAGTACTTC. Residues: CASSPGTDSYEQYF.

The chain employs TRBV15 and TRBJ2-6; D is unresolved. The CDR3 totals 16 residues. The V gene's germline CDR1 is LNHNV and CDR2 YYDKDF (reference sequence). The V end lost 0 bases, the J end lost 1 base, and 7 bases lay between the germline ends. CDR3 DNA sequence: TGTGCCACCAGCAGAGATCGGATTTCTGGGGCCAACGTCCTGACTTTC. This encodes CATSRDRISGANVLTF.

The V call is TRBV20-1, the J call TRBJ2-1; 10 bases agree with TRBD1. Germline values: CDR1 DFQATT, CDR2 SNEGSKA (reference sequence). V shed 6 bases, J shed 7 bases, and the junction held 12 bases outside the gene matches. The CDR3 runs 15 residues. The CDR3 bases are TGCAGTGCGACGACGCCGGGACAGGGGTCGAATGAGCAGTTCTTC. This translates into CSATTPGQGSNEQFF.

This clonotype was detected only once. V usage is TRBV11-2 and J usage is TRBJ2-7; D gene ambiguous. CDR1 and CDR2 from the germline V gene are SGHAT and FQNNGV. The CDR3 extends over 16 amino acids. Trimming took off 1 base at V and 1 base at J, with 14 bases between the two ends. Here the CDR3 reads CASSLVVGLESYEQYF. The CDR3 DNA sequence: TGTGCCAGCAGCTTAGTGGTTGGGCTGGAGTCCTACGAGCAGTACTTC.

The chain couples TRBV14 to TRBJ1-2; D possibly corresponds to TRBD1 (5 bases). The CDR3 loop spans 13 amino acids. Germline CDR1 is SGHDN and CDR2 is FVKESK. Trimming stripped 3 bases from V and 2 bases from J, with 7 bases between. CDR3 region: CASSQDINYGYTF. The CDR3 DNA reads TGTGCCAGCAGCCAGGACATCAACTATGGCTACACCTTC.

The rearrangement uses TRBV5-1 and TRBJ2-7; the D call may be TRBD1 or TRBD2 (6 bases each). The CDR3 extends over 14 amino acids. V lost 4 bases to trimming and J lost 3 bases, with 14 bases between them. CDR1 and CDR2 (germline): SGHRS, YFSETQ. CDR3 in DNA: TGCGCCAGCAGCAGGGGGGACGGCGACTACGAGCAGTACTTC. Protein product: CASSRGDGDYEQYF.

This chain joins TRBV19 and TRBJ2-6, with 11 bases lining up with TRBD1. The CDR3 covers 16 residues. V dropped 7 bases and J dropped 3; count of bases not matched to a gene: 5. The V gene's germline CDR1 is LNHDA and CDR2 SQIVND (reference sequence). The CDR3 DNA is TGTGCCAGTACGGACAGGGGGCCCCTTGGGGCCAACGTCCTGACTTTC. It encodes CASTDRGPLGANVLTF.

The chain combines TRBV12-3 or TRBV12-4 with TRBJ1-2; tentatively, D is TRBD1 (6 bases). The CDR3 runs to 14 residues. V dropped 5 bases and J dropped 5 bases, with 15 bases sitting between them. CDR3: CASSPGQALYGYTF. Written as DNA, the CDR3 is TGTGCCAGCAGTCCGGGACAAGCCCTATATGGCTACACCTTC.

The CDR3 is CSALSGPQMGYEQYF. The CDR3 coding sequence is TGCAGCGCTCTTTCCGGGCCCCAAATGGGATACGAGCAGTACTTC. The genes are TRBV29-1 and TRBJ2-7; D remains unclear. The germline gives CDR1 SQVTM, CDR2 ANQGSEA. The V end lost 7 bases, the J end lost 4 bases, and 23 bases lay between the germline ends. The CDR3 is 15 amino acids.

V is TRBV7-9 and J is TRBJ2-2, with D hard to call. Germline V gene data show CDR1 as SEHNR and CDR2 as FQNEAQ (reference sequence). V dropped 1 base and J dropped 4 bases, with 7 bases sitting between them. The CDR3 contains 14 residues. The CDR3 DNA is TGTGCCAGCAGCTTAGGACCGGGCACCGGGGAGCTGTTTTTT. Its translation: CASSLGPGTGELFF.

The chain carries TRBV19 and TRBJ1-4; no clear D gene. V lost 6 bases and J lost 8, with 16 bases in between. This CDR3 is 14 amino acids long. CDR1 is LNHDA, CDR2 SQIVND, per germline (reference sequence). In nucleotides, the CDR3 is TGTGCCAGTAGACCTACATTCCCTGGGGAAAAACTGTTTTTT. Protein sequence: CASRPTFPGEKLFF.

This clonotype was seen just once. The J gene is TRBJ1-1, the V gene TRBV5-1; TRBD1 matches 7 bases. This CDR3 contains 15 residues. Germline values: CDR1 SGHRS, CDR2 YFSETQ. Trimming removed 6 bases from V and 1 base from J; junction bases left unmatched: 9. DNA for the CDR3: TGCGCCAGCATTGGGACAGCCGCGGGGAACACTGAAGCTTTCTTT. This sequence encodes CASIGTAAGNTEAFF.

CDR3 loop: CASSPGVRTEAFF. DNA for the CDR3: TGTGCCAGCAGCCCAGGGGTTCGAACTGAAGCTTTCTTT. The chain has TRBV12-3 or TRBV12-4 and TRBJ1-1, with D perhaps matching TRBD1 (6 bases). This CDR3 is 13 amino acids long. The germline V and J ends were trimmed by 6 bases and 5 bases, with 13 bases remaining between them.

V is TRBV20-1 and J is TRBJ2-7; D uncertain. Germline V gene lookup returns CDR1 DFQATT and CDR2 SNEGSKA (reference sequence). The CDR3 loop spans 13 amino acids. Trimming removed 0 bases from V and 7 bases from J, with 13 bases in between. The CDR3 sequence is CSARDHTLWEQYF. In nucleotides, the CDR3 is TGCAGTGCTAGAGATCATACTTTGTGGGAGCAGTACTTC.

The V and J genes are TRBV23-1 and TRBJ1-1; a weak D match, TRBD1 (6 bases). TRBV23-1 is marked as an open reading frame, function uncertain. Trimming removed 4 bases from V and 4 bases from J, with 16 bases in between. This CDR3 comprises 15 residues. CDR3 sequence: CASSLPGVFGTEAFF. The CDR3 nucleotides read TGCGCCAGCAGTCTACCAGGGGTGTTCGGCACTGAAGCTTTCTTT.

The chain recombines TRBV2 with TRBJ2-5; 7 nucleotides agree with TRBD2. After removal of 0 bases from V and 4 bases from J, the junction contained 5 bases not matched to a gene. The length of the CDR3 is 15 residues. The germline gives CDR1 SNHLY, CDR2 FYNNEI. Here the CDR3 DNA reads TGTGCCAGCAGTGAAGCGGGGAGGGGCCCAGAGACCCAGTACTTC. This sequence encodes CASSEAGRGPETQYF.

V and J are TRBV14 and TRBJ2-7; 8 positions agree with TRBD2. J was trimmed by 6 bases and V by 1 base; bases with no gene match: 17. CDR1 is SGHDN, CDR2 FVKESK, per germline. The CDR3 loop spans 18 amino acids. This chain's CDR3 is CASSQVQLVGSGKVEQYF. The CDR3 DNA reads TGTGCCAGCAGCCAAGTACAATTGGTGGGTAGCGGGAAGGTCGAGCAGTACTTC.

The chain has TRBV20-1 and TRBJ1-4, with D possibly TRBD1 on 5 matching bases. Trimming shortened V by 3 bases and J by 3 bases, and 11 bases separated the two germline ends. The CDR3 loop spans 14 amino acids. Per the germline V gene, CDR1 is DFQATT and CDR2 is SNEGSKA (reference sequence). CDR3 sequence reads: CSASYGTANEKLFF. CDR3 in DNA: TGCAGTGCTAGCTACGGGACGGCTAATGAAAAACTGTTTTTT.

This clonotype was recorded only once. The rearrangement links TRBV6-1 to TRBJ2-1; D might be TRBD2 (6 bases). The V gene lost 5 bases and the J gene lost 5 bases, with 13 bases spanning the gap. The CDR3 contains 14 residues. CDR1 and CDR2 (germline): MNHNS, SASEGT. The CDR3: CASSIRRADNEQFF. Here the CDR3 DNA reads TGTGCCAGCAGTATTAGGAGGGCCGACAATGAGCAGTTCTTC.

Only one count was recorded for this clonotype. V usage is TRBV7-9 and J usage is TRBJ2-7; D remains unclear. Germline V lookup: CDR1 SEHNR, CDR2 FQNEAQ (reference sequence). V lost 4 bases, J lost 0 bases, and 19 bases lay in between. The CDR3 is 17 residues long. The CDR3 DNA reads as TGTGCCAGCAGCTCTCCGATTGGTTGGACCCACTCCTACGAGCAGTACTTC. Translating it yields CASSSPIGWTHSYEQYF.